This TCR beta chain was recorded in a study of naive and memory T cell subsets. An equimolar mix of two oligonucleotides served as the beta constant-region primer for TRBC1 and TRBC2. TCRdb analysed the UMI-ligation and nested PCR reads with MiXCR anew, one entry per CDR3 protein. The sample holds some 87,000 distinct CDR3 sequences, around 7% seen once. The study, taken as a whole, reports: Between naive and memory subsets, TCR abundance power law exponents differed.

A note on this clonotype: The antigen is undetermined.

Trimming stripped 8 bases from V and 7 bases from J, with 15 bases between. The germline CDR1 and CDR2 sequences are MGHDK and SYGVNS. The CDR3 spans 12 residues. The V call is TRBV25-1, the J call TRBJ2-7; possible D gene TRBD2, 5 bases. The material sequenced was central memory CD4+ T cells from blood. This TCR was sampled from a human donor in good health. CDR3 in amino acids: CASGGGSGEQYF. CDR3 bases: TGTGCCAGCGGTGGAGGCTCGGGGGAGCAGTACTTC.